These 8 T cell receptor beta chains were all obtained from the same sample, sequenced in a study of T cell responses to AZD1222 COVID-19 vaccine. Using immunoSEQ multiplex PCR, the repertoire was profiled, and TCRdb retains in-frame clones only, with some absent. Of around 50,000 clones in the sample, around 80% were seen once. Source: peripheral blood, taken on day 0 of AZD1222 vaccination. Every receptor here comes from an adult in good health.

The chain has TRBV14 and TRBJ1-2; D gene unclear. The germline CDR1 and CDR2 sequences are SGHDN and FVKESK. This CDR3 is 14 amino acids long. Deletions cut 4 bases from V and 8 bases from J, with 17 bases between. The CDR3 spells CASSPWSLWQGYTF. The CDR3 coding sequence is TGTGCCAGCAGCCCCTGGAGCCTCTGGCAGGGCTACACCTTC. Filled out from reference TRBV14 and TRBJ1-2, the complete variable domain reads EAGVTQFPSHSVIEKGQTVTLRCDPISGHDNLYWYRRVMGKEIKFLLHFVKESKQDESGMPNNRFLAERTGGTYSTLKVQPAELEDSGVYFCASSPWSLWQGYTFGSGTRLTVV.

The chain uses TRBV7-6 and TRBJ1-5, with D tentatively TRBD1 (6 bases). The CDR3 is 15 residues long. Per the germline V gene, CDR1 is SGHVS and CDR2 is FNYEAQ. V lost 1 base, J lost 3 bases, and 10 bases lay in between. This CDR3 is CASSLGTDFNQPQHF. DNA for the CDR3: TGTGCCAGCAGCTTAGGGACAGACTTCAATCAGCCCCAGCATTTT.

CDR3 sequence reads: CASSGQGNTGELFF. The CDR3 DNA reads TGTGCCAGCAGTGGACAGGGAAACACCGGGGAGCTGTTTTTT. The chain couples TRBV6-4 to TRBJ2-2, with 7 bases identical to TRBD1. The germline CDR1 and CDR2 sequences are MRHNA and SNTAGT. Trimming took 4 bases from V and 2 from J; bases not matched to a gene: 1. CDR3 length: 14 residues.

This chain uses TRBV7-6 with TRBJ2-3; 14 bases align to TRBD2. Per the germline V gene, CDR1 is SGHVS and CDR2 is FNYEAQ. The length of the CDR3 is 17 residues. The ends lost 3 bases at V and 0 bases at J; junction bases unmatched: 2. The chain's CDR3 is CASSLGLAGASTDTQYF. The CDR3 region has the DNA TGTGCCAGCAGCTTGGGACTAGCGGGGGCTAGCACAGATACGCAGTATTTT.

The chain combines TRBV5-1 with TRBJ2-1, with D perhaps matching TRBD2 (6 bases). The CDR3 is 15 amino acids. Germline loops: CDR1 SGHRS, CDR2 YFSETQ. V was trimmed by 4 bases and J by 4 bases, leaving 15 bases between them. The CDR3 here is CASSPQAGLYNEQFF. The CDR3 DNA follows: TGCGCCAGCAGCCCCCAGGCGGGGTTGTACAATGAGCAGTTCTTC.

The V call is TRBV6-5, the J call TRBJ1-2, with 10 bases fitting TRBD1. The CDR3 totals 15 residues. Trimming at V came to 5 bases and at J to 4 bases, leaving 7 bases not matched to a gene. The germline V gene encodes CDR1 MNHEY and CDR2 SVGAGI. The CDR3 nucleotides read TGTGCCAGCAGTCGCTCGACAGGGGGCAGCTATGGCTACACCTTC. This gives the protein CASSRSTGGSYGYTF.

This clone was counted once. The chain combines TRBV13 with TRBJ1-6; D unresolved. Trimming removed 4 bases at V and 6 bases at J, with 16 bases between. CDR1 and CDR2 (germline): PRHDT, FYEKMQ (reference sequence). The CDR3 loop spans 16 amino acids. The CDR3 DNA sequence: TGTGCCAGCAGCTCCTTCGGCCAAGGCGGTAATTCACCCCTCCACTTT. As protein: CASSSFGQGGNSPLHF.

Notes on this clone: A read error may produce the germline difference seen at one junction end. At the DNA level, this CDR3 is encoded by other sequences in the same sample as well. The gene calls are TRBV27 and TRBJ1-1; D unclear. Germline V gene data show CDR1 as MNHEY and CDR2 as SMNVEV (reference sequence). This CDR3 has 13 amino acids. This chain's CDR3 is CASSLSLNTEAFF. CDR3 DNA sequence: TGTGCCAGCAGCTTATCTCTGAACACTGAAGCTTTCTTT.